This T cell receptor beta chain was retrieved from a study of T cells in Graves' hyperthyroidism and ophthalmopathy. Amplified regions were TCR beta CDR3 sequences from RNA transcripts. The TCR CDR3 was amplified in a first-round RT-PCR using the HTBI primer set. TCRdb called the multiplex PCR reads again in MiXCR, with one record for every CDR3 protein. This sample has about 570,000 distinct CDR3 sequences; 14% occur once, and the top ten carry 14%. Looked up from germline, CDR1 is SGHKS and CDR2 is YYEKEE (reference sequence). This CDR3 is 15 amino acids long. The V and J ends lost 1 base and 6 bases respectively, with 14 bases between them. No ophthalmopathy progression within 18 months constituted stable Graves' hyperthyroidism. Findings and caveats of the study: Blood also showed most of the thyroid clonotypes that were expanded above 0.001.

With regard to this clonotype: Its target is not known.

The rearrangement uses TRBV5-5 and TRBJ2-1, with a tentative D call TRBD2 (6 bases). The specimen was blood. The source is a woman between 40 and 55 years old with Graves' hyperthyroidism. CDR3: CASSLSGEVGNEQFF. CDR3 DNA sequence: TGTGCCAGCAGCTTGTCGGGAGAAGTAGGCAATGAGCAGTTCTTC.